The sequence of this T cell receptor beta chain was determined in a study of OX40 agonist ivuxolimab in advanced cancers. About this clone: What it recognizes is unknown.

The protocol was immunoSEQ multiplex PCR, while the TCRdb copy is restricted to in-frame clones and leaves out a portion. The sample holds approximately 38,000 clones, 75% to 85% seen once. Study-level points and caveats: Relatively little clonal expansion, among the lowest observed, appeared in partial responders at 0.1-3.0 mg/kg.

The clonotype was recovered from an adult with an advanced solid tumor such as melanoma, head and neck, liver or kidney cancer. The specimen was CD4+ or CD8+ T cells sorted from blood, collected in a trial of the OX40 agonist ivuxolimab.

CDR3: CASSQDRNGYEQYF. CDR3 nucleotide sequence: TGCGCCAGCAGCCAAGATCGAAACGGCTACGAGCAGTACTTC. This chain connects TRBV4-3 to TRBJ2-7; D is ambiguous. CDR3 length: 14 amino acids. V was trimmed by 0 bases and J by 3 bases, leaving 9 bases between them. In germline, CDR1 is LGHNA, CDR2 YSLEER.